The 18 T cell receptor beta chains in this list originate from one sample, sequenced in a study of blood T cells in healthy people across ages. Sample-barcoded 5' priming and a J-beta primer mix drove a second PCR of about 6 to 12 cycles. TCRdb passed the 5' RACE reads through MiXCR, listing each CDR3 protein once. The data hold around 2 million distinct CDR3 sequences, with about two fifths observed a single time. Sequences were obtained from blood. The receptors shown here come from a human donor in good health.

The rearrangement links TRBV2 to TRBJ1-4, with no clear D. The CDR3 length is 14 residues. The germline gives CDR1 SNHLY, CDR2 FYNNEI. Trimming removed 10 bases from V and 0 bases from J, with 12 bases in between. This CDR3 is CAIERPATNEKLFF. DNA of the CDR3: TGTGCCATCGAACGACCAGCAACTAATGAAAAACTGTTTTTT. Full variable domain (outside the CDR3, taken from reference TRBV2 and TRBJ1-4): EPEVTQTPSHQVTQMGQEVILRCVPISNHLYFYWYRQILGQKVEFLVSFYNNEISEKSEIFDDQFSVERPDGSNFTLKIRSTKLEDSAMYFCAIERPATNEKLFFGSGTQLSVL.

Here the CDR3 reads CATSSLGQGPLWLHSPLHF. In nucleotides, the CDR3 is TGTGCCACCAGCAGCCTAGGACAGGGCCCCTTATGGCTTCATTCACCCCTCCACTTT. The chain combines TRBV15 with TRBJ1-6; 8 nucleotides align to TRBD1. Germline lookup yields CDR1 LNHNV and CDR2 YYDKDF (reference sequence). V was clipped by 3 bases and J by 8 bases; unmatched bases: 18. This CDR3 is 19 amino acids long.

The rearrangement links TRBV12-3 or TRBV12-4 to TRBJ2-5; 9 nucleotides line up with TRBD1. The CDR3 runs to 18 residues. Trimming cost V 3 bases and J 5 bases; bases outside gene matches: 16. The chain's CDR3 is CASSLLFQDGTGTETQYF. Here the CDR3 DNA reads TGTGCCAGCAGTTTGCTATTTCAAGATGGGACAGGGACGGAGACCCAGTACTTC.

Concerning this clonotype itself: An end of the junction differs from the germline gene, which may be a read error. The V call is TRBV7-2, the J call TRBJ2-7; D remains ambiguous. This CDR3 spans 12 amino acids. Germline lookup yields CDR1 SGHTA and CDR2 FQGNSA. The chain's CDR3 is CASNLDHYEQYF. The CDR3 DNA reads TGTGCCAGCAACTTAGACCACTACGAGCAGTACTTC.

CDR3 in amino acids: CASSLNPQSSGANVLTF. CDR3 in DNA: TGCGCCAGCAGCCTAAACCCACAGAGCTCTGGGGCCAACGTCCTGACTTTC. The chain links TRBV5-1 to TRBJ2-6; D unclear. Germline V gene lookup returns CDR1 SGHRS and CDR2 YFSETQ. Trimming pared 4 bases from V and 0 bases from J, leaving 14 bases between. The CDR3 is 17 residues long.

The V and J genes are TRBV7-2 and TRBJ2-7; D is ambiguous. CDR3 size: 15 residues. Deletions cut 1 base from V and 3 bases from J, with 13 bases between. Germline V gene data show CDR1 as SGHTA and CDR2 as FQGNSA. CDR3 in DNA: TGTGCCAGCAGCTTAGGAGTAGGGTCCCTCTACGAGCAGTACTTC. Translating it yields CASSLGVGSLYEQYF.

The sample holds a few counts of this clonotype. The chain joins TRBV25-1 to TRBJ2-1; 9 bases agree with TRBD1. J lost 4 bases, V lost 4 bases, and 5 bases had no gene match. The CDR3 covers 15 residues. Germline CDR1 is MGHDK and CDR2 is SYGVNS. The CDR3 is CASSAPGQGYNEQFF. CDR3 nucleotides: TGTGCCAGCAGTGCCCCGGGACAGGGTTACAATGAGCAGTTCTTC.

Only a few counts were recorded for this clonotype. The CDR3 region is CATSDPGLGDEKLFF. The CDR3 DNA reads TGTGCCACCAGTGACCCGGGCCTCGGCGATGAAAAACTGTTTTTT. The V gene is TRBV24-1, the J gene TRBJ1-4; D unresolved. Between the trimmed V and J ends, which lost 4 bases and 6 bases, there was a span of 14 bases. From germline, CDR1 is KGHDR and CDR2 SFDVKD. CDR3 length: 15 residues.

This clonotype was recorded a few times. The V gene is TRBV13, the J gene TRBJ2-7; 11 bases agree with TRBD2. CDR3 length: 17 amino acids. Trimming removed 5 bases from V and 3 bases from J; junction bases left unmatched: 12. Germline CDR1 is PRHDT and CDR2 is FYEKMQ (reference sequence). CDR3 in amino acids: CASSIGTSGFNNYEQYF. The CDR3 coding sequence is TGTGCCAGCAGCATCGGGACTAGCGGCTTCAACAACTACGAGCAGTACTTC.

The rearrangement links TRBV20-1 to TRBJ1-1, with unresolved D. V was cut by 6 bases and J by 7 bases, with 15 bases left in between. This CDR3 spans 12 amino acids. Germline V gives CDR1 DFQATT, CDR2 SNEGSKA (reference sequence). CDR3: CSAASDEVEAFF. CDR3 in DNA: TGCAGTGCGGCCTCAGACGAAGTTGAAGCTTTCTTT.

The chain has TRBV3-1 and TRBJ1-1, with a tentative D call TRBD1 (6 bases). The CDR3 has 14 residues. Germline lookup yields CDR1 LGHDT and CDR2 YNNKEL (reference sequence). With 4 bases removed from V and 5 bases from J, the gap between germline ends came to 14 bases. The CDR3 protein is CASSLNLQGTEAFF. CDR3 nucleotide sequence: TGTGCCAGCAGCCTCAATTTACAGGGAACTGAAGCTTTCTTT.

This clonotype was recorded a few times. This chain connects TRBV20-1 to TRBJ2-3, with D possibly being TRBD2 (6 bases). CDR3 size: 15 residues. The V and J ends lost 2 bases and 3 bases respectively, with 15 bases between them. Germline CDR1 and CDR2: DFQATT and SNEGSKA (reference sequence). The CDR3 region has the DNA TGCAGTGCTAGAATGGGCGGGGTGGAAACAGATACGCAGTATTTT. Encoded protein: CSARMGGVETDTQYF.

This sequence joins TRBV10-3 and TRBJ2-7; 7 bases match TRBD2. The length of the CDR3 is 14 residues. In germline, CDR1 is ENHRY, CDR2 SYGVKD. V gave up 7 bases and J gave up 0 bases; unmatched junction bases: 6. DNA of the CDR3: TGTGCCATCACCCGGGGAGGGGACTCCTACGAGCAGTACTTC. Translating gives CAITRGGDSYEQYF.

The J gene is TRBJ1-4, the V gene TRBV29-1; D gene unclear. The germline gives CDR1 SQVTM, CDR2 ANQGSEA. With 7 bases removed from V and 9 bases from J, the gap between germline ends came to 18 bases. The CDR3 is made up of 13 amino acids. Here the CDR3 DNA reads TGCAGCGCCGAGGACCGCGGCGGTAAAAAACTGTTTTTT. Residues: CSAEDRGGKKLFF.

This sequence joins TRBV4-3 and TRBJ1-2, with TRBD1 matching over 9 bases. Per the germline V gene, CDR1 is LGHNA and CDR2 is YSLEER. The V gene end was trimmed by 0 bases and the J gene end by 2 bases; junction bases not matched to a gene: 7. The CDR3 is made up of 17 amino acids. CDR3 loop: CASSQDVPGQGNYGYTF. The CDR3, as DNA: TGCGCCAGCAGCCAAGATGTGCCGGGACAGGGCAACTATGGCTACACCTTC.

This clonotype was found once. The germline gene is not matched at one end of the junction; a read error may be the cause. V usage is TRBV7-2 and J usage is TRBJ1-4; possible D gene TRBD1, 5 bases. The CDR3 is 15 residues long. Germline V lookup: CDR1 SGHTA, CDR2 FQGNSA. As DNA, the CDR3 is TGTGCCAGCAGCTTGGACACCGCAACTAATGAAAAACGGTTTTTT. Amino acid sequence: CASSLDTATNEKRFF.

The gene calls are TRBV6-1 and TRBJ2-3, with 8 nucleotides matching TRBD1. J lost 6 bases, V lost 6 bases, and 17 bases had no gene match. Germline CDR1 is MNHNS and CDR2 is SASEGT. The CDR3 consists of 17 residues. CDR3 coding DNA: TGTGCCAGCAGACCCACTTCCGGGACAGGCTTGTTGGATACGCAGTATTTT. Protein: CASRPTSGTGLLDTQYF.

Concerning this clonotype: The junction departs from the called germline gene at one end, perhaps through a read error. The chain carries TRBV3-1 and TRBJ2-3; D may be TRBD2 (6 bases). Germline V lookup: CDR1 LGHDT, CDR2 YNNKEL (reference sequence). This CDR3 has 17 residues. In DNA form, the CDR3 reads TGTGTCAGCAGCCAAGGAGGGGATAGTCCTAGCACAGATACGCAGTATTTT. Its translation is CVSSQGGDSPSTDTQYF.